Each of the 12 T cell receptor beta chains below was sequenced from the same sample in a study of cytomegalovirus exposure and HLA in healthy donors. PCR primers comprised 60 Vbeta and 13 Jbeta primers. TCRdb keeps only in-frame clones here, not all; method: immunoSEQ multiplex PCR. The sample has about 150,000 clones, nearly 80% seen once. Material: PBMCs. These TCRs come from a male donor in good health and CMV-seronegative.

This clone was detected a few times. J is TRBJ1-2 and V is TRBV4-3, with 11 nucleotides matching TRBD1. This CDR3 region has 17 residues. The V gene's germline CDR1 is LGHNA and CDR2 YSLEER. The trim removed 0 bases at V and 2 bases at J, leaving 5 bases unmatched. CDR3 amino acids: CASSQELGQGENYGYTF. CDR3 bases: TGCGCCAGCAGCCAAGAATTGGGACAGGGGGAGAACTATGGCTACACCTTC.

V usage is TRBV27 and J usage is TRBJ1-4; possible D gene TRBD1, 5 bases. This CDR3 has 15 amino acids. CDR1 and CDR2 (germline): MNHEY, SMNVEV (reference sequence). V shed 6 bases and J shed 6 bases, with 17 bases lying between them. The CDR3 spells CASSRVRERDEKLFF. CDR3 coding DNA: TGTGCCAGCAGCCGCGTCAGGGAGCGGGATGAAAAACTGTTTTTT.

This clone was recorded only once. The J gene is TRBJ1-1, the V gene TRBV10-1; D is uncertain. Germline CDR1 WNHNN, CDR2 SYGVQD (reference sequence). There are 14 residues in the CDR3. V lost 3 bases, J lost 6 bases, and 14 bases lay in between. Here the CDR3 DNA reads TGCGCCAGCAGTGACGGGGTTACTGCATCTGAAGCTTTCTTT. Its protein is CASSDGVTASEAFF.

Only one count was recorded for this clone. The chain couples TRBV5-6 to TRBJ2-1, with 8 bases aligning to TRBD2. Germline-derived CDR1 and CDR2 are SGHDT and YYEEEE. This CDR3 is built from 15 residues. V shed 4 bases and J 7 bases; nucleotides not matched to a gene: 10. CDR3 region: CASSRGPGGRNEQFF. In nucleotides, the CDR3 is TGTGCCAGCAGCCGGGGACCGGGGGGGCGTAATGAGCAGTTCTTC.

This clone occurred once. The chain carries TRBV13 and TRBJ2-1; maybe TRBD2 (7 bases). With 5 bases removed from V and 0 bases from J, the gap between germline ends came to 14 bases. The V gene's germline CDR1 is PRHDT and CDR2 FYEKMQ (reference sequence). The length of the CDR3 is 16 residues. CDR3 in amino acids: CASSPEGGASYNEQFF. CDR3 bases: TGTGCCAGCAGCCCCGAGGGGGGGGCCTCCTACAATGAGCAGTTCTTC.

This chain links TRBV7-9 with TRBJ2-5; perhaps TRBD1 as D (6 bases). The germline gives CDR1 SEHNR, CDR2 FQNEAQ (reference sequence). This CDR3 contains 15 residues. Between the trimmed V and J ends, which lost 3 bases and 8 bases, there was a span of 19 bases. The CDR3 reads CASSFSTGKRETQYF. The CDR3, as DNA: TGTGCCAGCAGCTTTTCAACAGGGAAAAGAGAAACCCAGTACTTC.

V usage is TRBV27 and J usage is TRBJ1-1; D is unclear. This CDR3 is built from 13 residues. The ends were cut back, 6 bases at V and 2 bases at J, with 10 bases in the middle. CDR1 and CDR2 from the germline V gene are MNHEY and SMNVEV (reference sequence). CDR3 bases: TGTGCCAGCAGCCCACGGGGAAACACTGAAGCTTTCTTT. This gives the protein CASSPRGNTEAFF.

The CDR3 sequence is CASTRDRGLHSPLHF. CDR3 nucleotides: TGTGCCAGCACCCGGGACAGGGGATTACATTCACCCCTCCACTTT. The J gene is TRBJ1-6, the V gene TRBV25-1; TRBD1 matches 10 bases. The germline V gene encodes CDR1 MGHDK and CDR2 SYGVNS. The CDR3 totals 15 residues. The V gene end was trimmed by 7 bases and the J gene end by 8 bases; junction bases not matched to a gene: 8.

The chain has TRBV4-3 and TRBJ2-5, with D perhaps TRBD2 (6 bases). The CDR3 spans 15 residues. The germline gives CDR1 LGHNA, CDR2 YSLEER. V shed 2 bases and J shed 8 bases, with 18 bases lying between them. The CDR3 nucleotides are TGCGCCAGCAGCCAATTAACGGGGGTCCAAGGAACCCAGTACTTC. Its protein is CASSQLTGVQGTQYF.

The J gene is TRBJ1-1, the V gene TRBV18, with D uncertain. The CDR3 runs 15 residues. Germline loops: CDR1 KGHSH, CDR2 LQKENI. V was trimmed by 3 bases and J by 3 bases, leaving 14 bases between them. In DNA form, the CDR3 reads TGTGCCAGCTCACCCGAATTCGGGTCCCACACTGAAGCTTTCTTT. Translated, it gives CASSPEFGSHTEAFF.

The chain recombines TRBV18 with TRBJ2-1; 13 bases agree with TRBD2. V lost 5 bases to trimming and J lost 8 bases; unmatched junction nucleotides: 6. Germline V CDR1 and CDR2: KGHSH, LQKENI. CDR3 length: 15 residues. The DNA of the CDR3 is TGTGCCAGCTCATCACTAGCGGGGGGGCATGATGAGCAGTTCTTC. Its translation is CASSSLAGGHDEQFF.

In DNA, the CDR3 is TGTGCCACCAGCAGATCTACAGGGTCCGTGGAGACCCAGTACTTC. It encodes CATSRSTGSVETQYF. V gene TRBV15 combines with J gene TRBJ2-5, with D tentatively TRBD1 (6 bases). Between the trimmed V and J ends, which lost 2 bases and 5 bases, there was a span of 15 bases. Germline V gene sequence: CDR1 LNHNV, CDR2 YYDKDF (reference sequence). The CDR3 extends over 15 amino acids. Based on the CDR3 plus reference TRBV15 and TRBJ2-5, the full variable domain is DAMVIQNPRYQVTQFGKPVTLSCSQTLNHNVMYWYQQKSSQAPKLLFHYYDKDFNNEADTPDNFQSRRPNTSFCFLDIRSPGLGDTAMYLCATSRSTGSVETQYFGPGTRLLVL.